The entry below gives a single T cell receptor (beta chain) sequence along with its context. Antigen unknown. The people who gave samples were healthy Caucasians from Russia, aged roughly 6 to 100. The sample is drawn from a study of blood T cells in healthy people across ages. Next came a second PCR, run for about 7 to 12 cycles, which used a sample-barcoded 5' primer along with a J-beta primer mix. Using its own MiXCR run on the 5' RACE reads, TCRdb lists one record per CDR3 protein. The data show about 1.5 million distinct CDR3 sequences, with less than 45% seen just once and approximately 4.1% held by the top ten. Trimming took 0 bases from V and 11 from J; bases not matched to a gene: 15. CDR3 size: 16 residues. Germline V CDR1 and CDR2: MGHRA, YSYEKL. Regarding the study as a whole: TCR beta diversity was tightly associated with the proportion of naive T cells.

The clonotype originates from a woman under 30 in good health. The sequenced material came from blood. The chain is built from TRBV4-1 and TRBJ2-5, with 7 bases matching TRBD2. CDR3 sequence reads: CASSQDKEGLFNEQYF. The CDR3 nucleotides read TGCGCCAGCAGCCAAGATAAGGAGGGACTATTCAATGAGCAGTACTTC.